These T cell receptor beta chains were read from a single sample in a study of blood T cells in healthy people across ages. TCRdb re-called the 5' RACE reads with MiXCR, one entry per CDR3 protein. This sample has roughly 550,000 distinct CDR3 sequences; 20% to 30% occur once, and the top ten carry around 10%. The same specimen was also included in a second study, on T cells of mothers and their children.

The sample taken for sequencing was blood. These receptors came from a boy aged 5 to 17 in good health. CDR3s include the opening cysteine and the closing phenylalanine or tryptophan. Each record gives: D gene, clone size, J gene, V gene, CDR3 protein, CDR3 DNA. D genes are given only for firm matches. Expanded clones are given a class, and other clones once, few, many or no size at all.

>.|.|TRBJ2-1|TRBV28
CASSPGSANYNEQFF
TGTGCCAGCAGCCCTGGGTCGGCTAATTACAATGAGCAGTTCTTC
>.|.|TRBJ2-5|TRBV7-2
CASSASYQETQYF
TGTGCCAGCAGCGCCAGTTACCAAGAGACCCAGTACTTC
>TRBD1|few|TRBJ2-2|TRBV28
CASSLGKRGRANTGELFF
TGTGCCAGCAGTTTAGGAAAGAGGGGGCGAGCGAACACCGGGGAGCTGTTTTTT
>.|.|TRBJ2-3|TRBV9
CASSAQPGTAHTQYF
TGTGCCAGCAGCGCTCAGCCCGGGACGGCTCATACGCAGTATTTT
>TRBD2|.|TRBJ2-1|TRBV6-2/TRBV6-3
CASSRTSGRIHEQFF
TGTGCCAGCAGCCGGACTAGCGGGAGGATCCATGAGCAGTTCTTC
>.|few|TRBJ2-1|TRBV4-3
CASSLDMSSYNEQFF
TGCGCCAGCAGTCTTGACATGAGCTCCTACAATGAGCAGTTCTTC
>.|once|TRBJ2-1|TRBV5-6
CASSLGSIRGNEQFF
TGTGCCAGCAGCTTGGGGTCGATTAGGGGAAATGAGCAGTTCTTC
>TRBD2|few|TRBJ2-1|TRBV5-1
CASSLDQGLAGGNEQFF
TGCGCCAGCAGCTTAGATCAGGGACTAGCGGGGGGGAATGAGCAGTTCTTC
>TRBD1|.|TRBJ2-1|TRBV7-9
CASSHRDRVDNEQFF
TGTGCCAGCAGCCACCGGGACAGGGTCGACAATGAGCAGTTCTTC
>.|.|TRBJ1-3|TRBV3-1
CASSLPGGKGNTIYF
TGTGCCAGCAGCCTCCCCGGGGGGAAGGGAAACACCATATATTTT
>.|few|TRBJ2-5|TRBV7-2
CAGSLSRETQYF
TGTGCCGGCAGCTTAAGCCGGGAGACCCAGTACTTC
>TRBD2|few|TRBJ2-7|TRBV19
CASSGGTSGPYEQYF
TGTGCCAGTAGCGGCGGGACTAGCGGCCCCTACGAGCAGTACTTC
>.|.|TRBJ1-3|TRBV28
CASSGSWPRGNTIYF
TGTGCCAGCAGTGGTTCGTGGCCCAGAGGAAACACCATATATTTT
>.|.|TRBJ2-5|TRBV18
CASSPRYRVGETQYF
TGTGCCAGCTCACCAAGGTACCGGGTCGGGGAGACCCAGTACTTC
>TRBD1|.|TRBJ2-5|TRBV27
CASSLGQGMMETQYF
TGTGCCAGCAGTTTAGGACAGGGGATGATGGAGACCCAGTACTTC
>TRBD2|.|TRBJ2-1|TRBV20-1
CSARTSGGAYNEQFF
TGCAGTGCTAGAACTAGCGGGGGGGCTTACAATGAGCAGTTCTTC
>TRBD2|few|TRBJ2-3|TRBV6-5
CASSFSGGGDTQYF
TGTGCCAGCAGTTTTTCCGGGGGGGGAGATACGCAGTATTTT
>.|.|TRBJ2-5|TRBV7-9
CASSLHAQETQYF
TGTGCCAGCAGCCTCCACGCCCAAGAGACCCAGTACTTC
>.|.|TRBJ2-7|TRBV20-1
CSAGGGLLYEQYF
TGCAGTGCTGGAGGGGGACTTTTATACGAGCAGTACTTC
>TRBD2|.|TRBJ2-1|TRBV12-3/TRBV12-4
CASSLPSGGIYNEQFF
TGTGCCAGCAGTTTGCCAAGCGGGGGAATCTACAATGAGCAGTTCTTC
>.|few|TRBJ1-1|TRBV12-3/TRBV12-4
CASSFERNTEAFF
TGTGCCAGCAGCTTCGAGAGGAACACTGAAGCTTTCTTT
>.|.|TRBJ2-2|TRBV7-2
CASSLEALTGELFF
TGTGCCAGCAGCTTAGAGGCTCTCACCGGGGAGCTGTTTTTT
>.|.|TRBJ2-5|TRBV5-1
CASSFQGPLTQETQHF
TGCGCCAGCAGCTTTCAAGGTCCCCTGACACAAGAGACCCAGCACTTC
>.|.|TRBJ1-4|TRBV27
CASSLLGALNEKLFF
TGTGCCAGCAGTTTATTGGGGGCCCTTAATGAAAAACTGTTTTTT
>.|few|TRBJ2-1|TRBV5-6
CASSLGWTDQFF
TGTGCCAGCAGCTTGGGTTGGACAGACCAGTTCTTC
>.|.|TRBJ2-7|TRBV4-3
CASSQRTDRRSYEQYF
TGCGCCAGCAGCCAACGGACAGATAGAAGGAGTTACGAGCAGTACTTC
>.|few|TRBJ2-6|TRBV29-1
CSVRDTEHPGANVLTF
TGCAGCGTTCGGGACACCGAACACCCTGGGGCCAACGTCCTGACTTTC
>.|few|TRBJ1-1|TRBV7-3
CASSPTGLATEAFF
TGTGCCAGCAGCCCCACAGGGTTGGCCACTGAGGCTTTCTTT
>TRBD2|.|TRBJ2-1|TRBV6-1
CASSERERGQNEQFF
TGTGCCAGCAGTGAACGTGAGCGGGGGCAGAATGAGCAGTTCTTC
>.|.|TRBJ1-5|TRBV5-1
CASSLDLISNQPQHF
TGCGCCAGCAGCTTGGACCTGATAAGCAATCAGCCCCAGCATTTT
>TRBD2|.|TRBJ2-5|TRBV5-1
CASSSGTSRETQYF
TGCGCCAGCAGTTCCGGGACTAGCAGGGAGACCCAGTACTTC
>.|few|TRBJ1-1|TRBV5-6
CASSWEVRGNTEAFF
TGTGCCAGCAGCTGGGAAGTCCGGGGTAACACTGAAGCTTTCTTT
>TRBD1|many|TRBJ1-2|TRBV28
CASSDRVRDGYTF
TGTGCCAGCAGTGACAGGGTGAGGGATGGCTACACCTTC
>.|.|TRBJ1-6|TRBV20-1
CSASYEGPGPLHF
TGCAGTGCTAGTTATGAAGGCCCAGGACCCCTCCACTTT
>.|.|TRBJ2-7|TRBV28
CATARSYEQYF
TGTGCCACCGCCCGATCCTACGAGCAGTACTTC
>.|.|TRBJ2-1|TRBV11-1
CASSSMPLTVNYSEQFF
TGTGCCAGCAGCTCGATGCCACTAACGGTTAACTACAGTGAGCAGTTCTTC
>TRBD1|.|TRBJ2-1|TRBV24-1
CATSAQTGVDGNEQFF
TGTGCCACCAGTGCCCAAACAGGGGTTGACGGGAATGAGCAGTTCTTC
>.|.|TRBJ2-3|TRBV28
CASSSTPSYGTDTQYF
TGTGCCAGCAGTTCCACCCCTAGCTATGGCACAGATACGCAGTATTTT
>TRBD1|.|TRBJ2-4|TRBV7-2
CASSFGGSGGRKNIQYF
TGTGCCAGCAGCTTTGGTGGCTCAGGGGGACGAAAAAACATTCAGTACTTC
>.|few|TRBJ2-1|TRBV4-3
CASSQESQAYNEQFF
TGCGCCAGCAGCCAAGAGAGTCAGGCCTACAATGAGCAGTTCTTC
>TRBD1|.|TRBJ2-7|TRBV7-9
CASSLGDSPNF
TGTGCCAGCAGCTTGGGGGACAGCCCAAACTTC
>.|few|TRBJ2-1|TRBV6-2/TRBV6-3
CASSTRTAHSYNEQFF
TGTGCCAGCAGTACCCGGACGGCCCACTCCTACAATGAGCAGTTCTTC
>.|.|TRBJ2-7|TRBV28
CASSSPQGLGYEQYF
TGTGCCAGCAGTTCTCCACAGGGTCTGGGGTACGAGCAGTACTTC
>.|few|TRBJ2-3|TRBV5-6
CASSSGFTTDTQYF
TGTGCCAGCAGCTCAGGGTTTACGACAGATACGCAGTATTTT
>.|few|TRBJ1-1|TRBV20-1
CSARDIDSYMNTEAFF
TGCAGTGCTAGAGACATCGACAGCTACATGAACACTGAAGCTTTCTTT
>.|.|TRBJ2-1|TRBV19
CASGKTVYNEQFF
TGTGCCAGTGGGAAAACTGTATACAATGAGCAGTTCTTC